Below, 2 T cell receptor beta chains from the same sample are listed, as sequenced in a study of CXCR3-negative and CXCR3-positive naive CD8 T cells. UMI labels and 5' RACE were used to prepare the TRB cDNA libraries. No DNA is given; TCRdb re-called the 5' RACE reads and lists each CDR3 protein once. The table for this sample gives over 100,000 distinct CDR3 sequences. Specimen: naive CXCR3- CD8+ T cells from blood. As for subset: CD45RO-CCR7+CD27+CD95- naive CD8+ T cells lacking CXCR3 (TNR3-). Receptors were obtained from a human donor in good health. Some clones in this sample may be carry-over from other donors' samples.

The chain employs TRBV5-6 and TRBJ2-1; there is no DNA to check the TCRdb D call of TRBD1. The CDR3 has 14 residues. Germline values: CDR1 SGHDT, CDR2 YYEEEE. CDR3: CASSFGQGISEQFF.

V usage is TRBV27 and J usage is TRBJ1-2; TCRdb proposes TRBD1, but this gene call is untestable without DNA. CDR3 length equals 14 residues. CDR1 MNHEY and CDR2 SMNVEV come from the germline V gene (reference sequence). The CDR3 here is CASSLSPTGHGYTF.